This T cell receptor (beta chain) was sequenced for a study of technical replicates of blood from several donors. Profiled with immunoSEQ multiplex PCR; TCRdb holds only in-frame clones, not every one. The table shows 40,000 to 60,000 clones, with roughly 86% occurring only once. This CDR3 has 12 residues. V was cut by 3 bases and J by 5 bases, with 7 bases left in between. CDR1 is WSHSY, CDR2 SAAADI, per germline. This chain uses TRBV10-2 with TRBJ1-2, with D maybe TRBD1 (6 bases). Material for sequencing was PBMCs. The sequence derives from a human donor in good health. Some clones in this sample may be carry-over from other donors' samples. CDR3 residues: CASSEQGYGYTF. CDR3 nucleotide sequence: TGCGCCAGCAGTGAACAGGGTTATGGCTACACCTTC.